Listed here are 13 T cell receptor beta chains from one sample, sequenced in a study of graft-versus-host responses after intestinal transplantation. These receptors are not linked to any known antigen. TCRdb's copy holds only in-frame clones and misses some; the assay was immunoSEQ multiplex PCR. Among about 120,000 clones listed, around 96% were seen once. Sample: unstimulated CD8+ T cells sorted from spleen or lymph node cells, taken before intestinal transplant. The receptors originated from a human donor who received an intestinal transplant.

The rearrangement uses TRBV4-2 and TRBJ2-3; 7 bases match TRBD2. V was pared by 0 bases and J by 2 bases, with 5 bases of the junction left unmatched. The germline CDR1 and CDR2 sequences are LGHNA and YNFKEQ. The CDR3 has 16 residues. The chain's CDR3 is CASSQDGRDPTDTQYF. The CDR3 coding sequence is TGTGCCAGCAGCCAAGATGGGAGGGATCCCACAGATACGCAGTATTTT.

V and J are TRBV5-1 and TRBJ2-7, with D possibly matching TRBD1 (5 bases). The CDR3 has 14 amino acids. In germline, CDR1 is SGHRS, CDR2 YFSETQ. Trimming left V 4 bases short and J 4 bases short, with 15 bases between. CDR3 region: CASSPGPQAYEQYF. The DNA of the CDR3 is TGCGCCAGCAGCCCAGGTCCACAGGCGTACGAGCAGTACTTC.

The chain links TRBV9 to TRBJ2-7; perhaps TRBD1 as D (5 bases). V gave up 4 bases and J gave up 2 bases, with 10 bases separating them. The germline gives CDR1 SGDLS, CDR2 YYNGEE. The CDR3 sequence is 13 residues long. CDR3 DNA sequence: TGTGCCAGCAGCCCCGGCAGGGCCTACGAGCAGTACTTC. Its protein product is CASSPGRAYEQYF.

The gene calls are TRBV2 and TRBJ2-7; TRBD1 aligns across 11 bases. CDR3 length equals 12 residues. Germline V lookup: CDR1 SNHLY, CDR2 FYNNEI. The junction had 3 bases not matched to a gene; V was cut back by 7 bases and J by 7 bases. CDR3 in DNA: TGTGCCAGCACCGGGACAGGGGGAGAGCAGTACTTC. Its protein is CASTGTGGEQYF.

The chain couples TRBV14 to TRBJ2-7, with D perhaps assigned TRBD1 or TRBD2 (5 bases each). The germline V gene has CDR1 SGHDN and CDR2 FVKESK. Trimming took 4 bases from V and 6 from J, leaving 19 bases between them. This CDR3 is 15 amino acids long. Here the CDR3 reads CASSPFRGQGSEQYF. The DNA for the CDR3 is TGTGCCAGCAGCCCCTTCCGGGGTCAGGGCAGCGAGCAGTACTTC.

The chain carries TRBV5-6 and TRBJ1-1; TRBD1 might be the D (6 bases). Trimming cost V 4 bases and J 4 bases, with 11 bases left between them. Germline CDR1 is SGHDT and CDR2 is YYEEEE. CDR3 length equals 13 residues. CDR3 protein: CASSKTGSTEAFF. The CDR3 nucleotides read TGTGCCAGCAGCAAAACAGGGAGCACTGAAGCTTTCTTT.

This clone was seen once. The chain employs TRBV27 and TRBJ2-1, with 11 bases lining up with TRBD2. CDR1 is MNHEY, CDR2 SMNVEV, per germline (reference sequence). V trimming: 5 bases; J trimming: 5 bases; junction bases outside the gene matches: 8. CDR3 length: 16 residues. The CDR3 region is CASSLLGSGRDNEQFF. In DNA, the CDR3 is TGTGCCAGCAGTCTCCTGGGTAGCGGGAGGGACAATGAGCAGTTCTTC.

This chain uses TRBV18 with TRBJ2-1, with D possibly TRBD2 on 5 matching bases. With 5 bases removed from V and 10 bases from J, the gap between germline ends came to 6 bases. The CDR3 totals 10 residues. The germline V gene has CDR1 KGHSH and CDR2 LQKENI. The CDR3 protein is CASSSGEQFF. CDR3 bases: TGTGCCAGCTCATCGGGAGAGCAGTTCTTC.

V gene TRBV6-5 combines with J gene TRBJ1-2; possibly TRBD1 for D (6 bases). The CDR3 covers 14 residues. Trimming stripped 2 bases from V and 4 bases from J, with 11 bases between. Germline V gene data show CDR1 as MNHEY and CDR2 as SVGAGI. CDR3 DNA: TGTGCCAGCAGTTACGAAGACAGGAGCTATGGCTACACCTTC. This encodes CASSYEDRSYGYTF.

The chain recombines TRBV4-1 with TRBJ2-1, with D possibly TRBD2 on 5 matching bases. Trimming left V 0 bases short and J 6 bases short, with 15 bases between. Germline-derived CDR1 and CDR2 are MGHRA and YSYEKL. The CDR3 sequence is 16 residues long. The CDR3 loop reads CASSQDAGGPPNEQFF. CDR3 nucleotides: TGCGCCAGCAGCCAAGACGCGGGTGGGCCCCCCAATGAGCAGTTCTTC.

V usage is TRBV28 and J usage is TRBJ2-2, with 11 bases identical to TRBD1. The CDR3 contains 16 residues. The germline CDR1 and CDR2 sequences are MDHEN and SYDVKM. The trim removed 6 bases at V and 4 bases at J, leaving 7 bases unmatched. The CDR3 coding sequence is TGTGCCAGCAGGGACAGGGGGCGCCCGACCACCGGGGAGCTGTTTTTT. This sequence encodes CASRDRGRPTTGELFF.

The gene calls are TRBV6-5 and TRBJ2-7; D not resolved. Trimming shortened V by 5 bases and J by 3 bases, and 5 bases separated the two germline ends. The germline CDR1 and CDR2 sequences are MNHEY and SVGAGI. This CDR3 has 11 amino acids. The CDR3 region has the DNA TGTGCCAGCAGTGACGGCTACGAGCAGTACTTC. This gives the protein CASSDGYEQYF.

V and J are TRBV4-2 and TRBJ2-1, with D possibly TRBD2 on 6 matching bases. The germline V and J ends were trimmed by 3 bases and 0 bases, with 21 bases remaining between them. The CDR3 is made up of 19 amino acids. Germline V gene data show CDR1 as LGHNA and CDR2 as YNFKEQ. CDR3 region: CASSQQIALGGSSYNEQFF. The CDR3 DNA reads TGTGCCAGCAGCCAGCAAATAGCGTTGGGGGGAAGCTCCTACAATGAGCAGTTCTTC.